This TCR beta chain was recovered during a study of CD4+ T cells in melanoma (dated by TCRdb to between 2020 and 2023). A note on the overall study: The study investigated neoantigen-specific CD4+ T cells in human melanoma. The paper's findings and limits, for the study overall: Neoantigen-specific CD4+ T cells in melanoma were reported to have a range of differentiation states. The report described a correlation between neoantigen-specific CD4+ T cells and the function of CD8+ T cells, macrophages and B cells.

Of note for this clone: Its cognate antigen has yet to be identified. The sample holds no much larger clone one base away, and base qualities are not on file.

Libraries were constructed by the immunoSEQ multiplex PCR assay. In TCRdb, the immuneACCESS table is reduced to in-frame sequences with V and J assigned. These tables do not hold every clone; where another copy was compared, an unresolved V gene accounts for under half, and the others remain unexplained. The sample data list 50,000 or so clones, and 80% to 90% of these were observed just once. Over 9.5% of the sample rests with the top ten. Patients with melanoma were used as donors. CDR3 length: 14 amino acids, cysteine to phenylalanine. Only the CDR3 part of the read is kept: 42 bases, read in frame from the first base. Relative to germline, V is missing 6 bases and J is missing 5 bases, with 8 bases of the junction outside any gene match. CDR1 and CDR2 were assigned from the germline V gene (reference sequence) as LNHNV and YYDKDF.

The rearranged segments are TRBV15 and TRBJ1-1; 8 nucleotides in the junction match TRBD1. The sequencing input was peripheral blood. The clonotype was recovered from a human donor with melanoma. The DNA is TGTGCCACCAGAGTCCAGGGGGCTGCGACTGAAGCTTTCTTT. This encodes CATRVQGAATEAFF.